This TCR beta chain was identified in a study of Ad26.COV2.S vaccination and SARS-CoV-2 variants. Treatment defined: some 20 received Ad26.COV2.S at low or high dose, single or two shots; about 5 received placebo; per-sample allocation not given. Vaccine and placebo recipients were sampled on day 63 after the first injection. Only in-frame clones appear in the TCRdb table, and some are missing; sequencing was by immunoSEQ multiplex PCR. The sample shows a few hundred thousand clones, almost 90% of them seen only once. This CDR3 spans 16 amino acids. The germline V gene has CDR1 LGHDT and CDR2 YNNKEL (reference sequence). V was pared by 4 bases and J by 2 bases, with 15 bases between.

This sequence joins TRBV3-1 (or the pseudogene TRBV3-2) and TRBJ2-1; D not certain. The sequenced sample was peripheral blood, obtained in a trial of Ad26.COV2.S vaccine versus placebo. The TCR sequence derives from a person aged 18-65 years who received the Ad26.COV2.S COVID-19 vaccine or a placebo. The CDR3 region has the DNA TGTGCCAGCAGCCCTTCGGAAGGGATCCCCTACAATGAGCAGTTCTTC. It translates to CASSPSEGIPYNEQFF.